The rows below give T cell receptor beta chains drawn from one sample of a study of glioma-infiltrating T cells. TCRdb reprocessed the multiplex PCR reads with MiXCR, giving one entry per CDR3 protein. The sample has about 400,000 distinct CDR3 sequences; less than 50% are singletons. The sequencing input was glioma tissue, nonneoplastic brain tissue, or PBMCs (not recorded which). Receptors were obtained from a human donor with low-grade glioma or glioblastoma, undergoing nonglioma brain surgery, or in good health (not recorded which). Each CDR3 is given with its conserved first and last residue. D genes are given only for firm matches. Clone size is shown for a subset of rows, as once, few, many or a class of expanded clone.

D: -; size: -; V: TRBV12-3/TRBV12-4; J: TRBJ2-3; DNA: TGTGCCAGCAGTCGCAGGGGTGGAGATACGCAGTATTTT; CDR3: CASSRRGGDTQYF
D: TRBD1; size: -; V: TRBV29-1; J: TRBJ2-1; DNA: TGCAGCGTTGGTTCAGGGGGCTTCTCCTACAATGAGCAGTTCTTC; CDR3: CSVGSGGFSYNEQFF
D: -; size: many; V: TRBV27; J: TRBJ2-7; DNA: TGTGCCAGCACCCAGGCAGGGGCGACCTACGAGCAGTACTTC; CDR3: CASTQAGATYEQYF
D: -; size: -; V: TRBV19; J: TRBJ2-3; DNA: TGTGCCAGTAGCAGGACGGATCATCGTACAGATACGCAGTATTTT; CDR3: CASSRTDHRTDTQYF
D: -; size: -; V: TRBV28; J: TRBJ1-2; DNA: TGTGCCAGCAGCGGCAGATACGTCGATGGCTACACCTTC; CDR3: CASSGRYVDGYTF
D: TRBD2; size: -; V: TRBV20-1; J: TRBJ2-7; DNA: TGCAGTGCTGGAGGACTAGCGGCCTCCTACGAGCAGTACTTC; CDR3: CSAGGLAASYEQYF
D: -; size: -; V: TRBV28; J: TRBJ2-7; DNA: TGTGCCAGCAGTTTGTTGGAAGGCTACGAGCAGTACTTC; CDR3: CASSLLEGYEQYF
D: -; size: few; V: TRBV4-3; J: TRBJ2-6; DNA: TGCGCCAGCAGCCCCTATATTGGGGCCAACGTCCTGACTTTC; CDR3: CASSPYIGANVLTF
D: -; size: few; V: TRBV4-1; J: TRBJ1-5; DNA: TGCGCCAGCAGCCCCCTCGGAGGGCCTGAGCCCCAGCATTTT; CDR3: CASSPLGGPEPQHF
D: -; size: many; V: TRBV27; J: TRBJ2-3; DNA: TGTGCCAGCAGTTTATCCAGATGGGGGGTTCCTAGCACAGATACGCAGTATTTT; CDR3: CASSLSRWGVPSTDTQYF
D: -; size: many; V: TRBV27; J: TRBJ2-1; DNA: TGTGCCAGCAGTTTACTTGGGTTCGGGGGTGCCCACAATGAGCAGTTCTTC; CDR3: CASSLLGFGGAHNEQFF
D: -; size: -; V: TRBV11-1; J: TRBJ2-1; DNA: TGTGCCAGCAGCCAAAGTCCAGGGGACGTCAATGAGCAGTTCTTC; CDR3: CASSQSPGDVNEQFF
D: TRBD1; size: -; V: TRBV3-1; J: TRBJ2-7; DNA: TGTGCCAGCAGCCACCCCGGGACAGGGAAGTACGAGCAGTACTTC; CDR3: CASSHPGTGKYEQYF
D: -; size: -; V: TRBV24-1; J: TRBJ1-5; DNA: TGTGCCACCAGTGAAAGAGTGAATCAGCCCCAGCATTTT; CDR3: CATSERVNQPQHF
D: TRBD1; size: -; V: TRBV5-1; J: TRBJ2-1; DNA: TGCGCCAGCAGCCACCAGGGGGCTAGGTACAATGAGCAGTTCTTC; CDR3: CASSHQGARYNEQFF
D: TRBD1; size: -; V: TRBV6-1; J: TRBJ1-1; DNA: TGTGCCAGCAGGGGGGGACAGCTGAACACTGAAGCTTTCTTT; CDR3: CASRGGQLNTEAFF
D: -; size: many; V: TRBV6-1; J: TRBJ1-2; DNA: TGTGCCAGCACCCTCATGGGGGGGCGCGTTGGCTACACCTTC; CDR3: CASTLMGGRVGYTF
D: -; size: few; V: TRBV30; J: TRBJ2-3; DNA: TGTGCCTGGAGCAGGGGGACTAGCACAGATACGCAGTATTTT; CDR3: CAWSRGTSTDTQYF
D: -; size: many; V: TRBV28; J: TRBJ1-2; DNA: TGTGCCAGCAGAGCCGATGGCTACACCTTC; CDR3: CASRADGYTF
D: TRBD2; size: few; V: TRBV20-1; J: TRBJ2-5; DNA: TGCAGTGCTAGGACCCCTGGACTAGCGGGGGAAGAGACCCAGTACTTC; CDR3: CSARTPGLAGEETQYF
D: -; size: -; V: TRBV11-2; J: TRBJ2-1; DNA: TGTGCCAGCAGCCTCACAGGACCTGGGGAGCAGTTCTTC; CDR3: CASSLTGPGEQFF
D: TRBD1; size: -; V: TRBV18; J: TRBJ2-7; DNA: TGTGCCAGCTCACCCCAGCCCAGGGGGCGCTGGGAGCGGTACTTC; CDR3: CASSPQPRGRWERYF
D: TRBD1; size: -; V: TRBV10-3; J: TRBJ2-6; DNA: TGTGCCATCAGTGAACAGGGGGTTAGCTCTGGGGCCAACGTCCTGACTTTC; CDR3: CAISEQGVSSGANVLTF
D: -; size: many; V: TRBV20-1; J: TRBJ1-1; DNA: TGCAGTGCTAGAGTGCAAGGCACTGAAGCTTTCTTT; CDR3: CSARVQGTEAFF
D: TRBD1; size: few; V: TRBV5-1; J: TRBJ1-3; DNA: TGCGCCAGCAGTCCTCCGACAGGGGACGGAAACACCATATATTTT; CDR3: CASSPPTGDGNTIYF
D: -; size: few; V: TRBV7-3; J: TRBJ2-5; DNA: TGTGCCAGCAGCTTAAGAGTTTCAGAGACCCAGTACTTC; CDR3: CASSLRVSETQYF
D: -; size: -; V: TRBV28; J: TRBJ2-5; DNA: TGTGCCAGCAATCGGTTCAGAGGCGCCCCCGGGGAAGAGACCCAGTACTTC; CDR3: CASNRFRGAPGEETQYF
D: -; size: -; V: TRBV5-4; J: TRBJ2-1; DNA: TGTGCCAGCAGCTTGGCTCTTGCCCCTAAGACTGGGGGGAATGAGCAGTTCTTC; CDR3: CASSLALAPKTGGNEQFF